The rows below give T cell receptor beta chains drawn from one sample of a study of blood T cell repertoires in COVID-19. The data were produced by immunoSEQ multiplex PCR, yet TCRdb's version contains in-frame clones alone and is incomplete. The table lists some 270,000 clones, over 85% of them singletons, with 1.5% to 2% in the top ten. Sequencing input: PBMCs or T cells enriched from blood (not recorded which). The receptor set was obtained from a woman aged 55-70 years who had recovered from COVID-19. Both conserved end residues are part of each CDR3. A D gene is named only where the DNA matches it firmly. Size is stated for part of the rows, as once, few or many counts, or as a class when the clone is expanded.

J gene | V gene | clone size | D gene | CDR3 DNA | CDR3 protein
TRBJ1-2 | TRBV28 | NA | TRBD1 | TGTGCCAGCAGCATGACAGGGCCCTATGGCTACACCTTC | CASSMTGPYGYTF
TRBJ1-2 | TRBV27 | NA | TRBD1 | TGTGCCAGCAGTTTGTTCGGGACAGCTAACTATGGCTACACCTTC | CASSLFGTANYGYTF
TRBJ1-3 | TRBV28 | NA | NA | TGTGCCAGCAGTCTGACGGTGCGGAACACCATATATTTT | CASSLTVRNTIYF
TRBJ2-1 | TRBV24-1 | NA | NA | TGTGCCACCAGTGATTTAGGGGCCAGGAATGAGCAGTTCTTC | CATSDLGARNEQFF
TRBJ2-2 | TRBV14 | once | TRBD2 | TGTGCCAGCAGCCACAAGATAGGATGGCTAGCGGGAGCCGGGGAGCTGTTTTTT | CASSHKIGWLAGAGELFF
TRBJ2-1 | TRBV2 | NA | TRBD2 | TGTGCCAGCAGACCTCGGACTAGCGCTAGGGATGAGCAGTTCTTC | CASRPRTSARDEQFF
TRBJ2-3 | TRBV5-1 | NA | NA | TGCGCCAGCAGGTTAGCGTTTGGCACAGATACGCAGTATTTT | CASRLAFGTDTQYF
TRBJ1-6 | TRBV28 | NA | NA | TGTGCCAGTACCTCTGAGGGGGGGATGTATAATTCACCCCTCCACTTT | CASTSEGGMYNSPLHF
TRBJ1-1 | TRBV18 | NA | TRBD1 | TGTGCCAGCTCACCTTGGGGACAGGGGAACACTGAAGCTTTCTTT | CASSPWGQGNTEAFF
TRBJ2-1 | TRBV11-2 | NA | TRBD1 | TGTGCCAGCAGCTCCGGACAGGCCTATTACAATGAGCAGTTCTTC | CASSSGQAYYNEQFF
TRBJ2-1 | TRBV5-4 | NA | TRBD1 | TGTGCCAGCACCCGATTTCTGTGGGACAGGGGGCGCAATGAGCAGTTCTTC | CASTRFLWDRGRNEQFF
TRBJ2-7 | TRBV5-1 | NA | TRBD2 | TGCGCCAGCAGCTTGGTGACGGGGGGGAGTCTTACCGAGCAGTACTTC | CASSLVTGGSLTEQYF
TRBJ2-5 | TRBV9 | NA | TRBD2 | TGTGCCAGCAGCGTCGGAGGGAGGGCCCCAGAGACCCAGTACTTC | CASSVGGRAPETQYF
TRBJ2-7 | TRBV6-5 | NA | NA | TGTGCCAGCAGCGGACGGGGATCCTCCTACGAGCAGTACTTC | CASSGRGSSYEQYF
TRBJ2-7 | TRBV6-5 | NA | NA | TGTGCCAGCGGTTTCCAGGGCTTTGAGGAGCAGTACTTC | CASGFQGFEEQYF
TRBJ2-2 | TRBV2 | NA | NA | TGTGCCAGTGGAACAGGCGGGGAGCTGTTTTTT | CASGTGGELFF
TRBJ1-6 | TRBV11-2 | NA | NA | TGTGCCAGCAGCTTGAGTAATTCACCCCTCCACTTT | CASSLSNSPLHF
TRBJ1-2 | TRBV4-1 | NA | NA | TGCGCCAGCAGTCAAACAGAGAACTATGGCTACACCTTC | CASSQTENYGYTF